These 2 T cell receptor beta chains were sequenced from one sample in a study of control samples from healthy donors and cancer patients. Produced via immunoSEQ multiplex PCR; TCRdb's table is partial and in-frame only. The table shows approximately 13,000 clones, with 85% to 95% occurring only once. Material for sequencing was PBMCs. These receptors were taken from a man older than 75 with lung cancer.

The genes are TRBV2 and TRBJ1-1, with 7 nucleotides matching TRBD1. CDR3 length: 13 residues. V shed 7 bases, J shed 5 bases, and the junction held 7 bases outside the gene matches. Germline values: CDR1 SNHLY, CDR2 FYNNEI. The CDR3 sequence: CASTAGQTTEAFF. In nucleotides, the CDR3 is TGTGCCAGCACCGCGGGACAGACTACTGAAGCTTTCTTT.

This chain uses TRBV7-2 with TRBJ1-2, with TRBD1 matching 7 bases. Germline CDR1 SGHTA, CDR2 FQGNSA. CDR3 length: 17 amino acids. The V gene end was trimmed by 4 bases and the J gene end by 5 bases; junction bases not matched to a gene: 16. CDR3 amino acids: CASSSSGQARLQYGYTF. DNA of the CDR3: TGTGCCAGCAGCTCAAGCGGACAGGCGAGGTTACAGTATGGCTACACCTTC.